This T cell receptor beta chain was recorded in a study of T-cell reconstitution after alpha-beta-depleted transplantation in children. CDR3 length equals 14 residues. J gave up 2 bases and V 4 bases, and 3 bases lay outside the gene matches. A TCRbeta library incorporating unique molecular identifiers was prepared. TCRdb re-derived calls from the PCR reads in MiXCR, one entry per CDR3 protein. The sample carries fewer than 90,000 distinct CDR3 sequences, more than 5.5% recorded once. The TCR was taken from a human donor who donated a stem cell graft to a child with acute lymphoblastic leukemia. The chain links TRBV12-3 or TRBV12-4 to TRBJ2-5, with TRBD2 identical over 8 bases. The material sequenced was PBMCs from the stem cell graft donor, taken from the stem cell graft. The CDR3 loop is CASSWGGGQETQYF. DNA for the CDR3: TGTGCCAGCAGTTGGGGCGGGGGGCAAGAGACCCAGTACTTC.